This T cell receptor beta chain is drawn from a study of T cell clonality in common variable immunodeficiency. Blood samples were heparinized, roughly 5 to 8.5 ml per donor. Only a few counts were recorded for this clone. Its cognate antigen is unknown. The read finishes 3 residues shy of the CDR3 end, and the germline J gene is used to complete it. The repertoire was sequenced with immunoSEQ multiplex PCR; TCRdb's copy has only in-frame clones and lacks some. There are about 52,000 clones in the sample, none observed a single time. The CDR3 runs to 14 residues. Germline V gives CDR1 SGHRS, CDR2 YFSETQ. Trimming removed 0 bases from V and 5 bases from J; junction bases left unmatched: 1. General study findings and limits: Authors noted CVID clonality's cause needs subpopulation repertoire sequencing.

The TCR was taken from a person aged 18-70 years in good health. The gene calls are TRBV5-1 and TRBJ2-4, with 8 positions matching TRBD2. The sequenced material came from peripheral blood mononuclear cells. The covered CDR3 bases are TGCGCCAGCAGCTTGGGAGCGGGGGAAAACATT. Translated, it gives CASSLGAGENI. The whole CDR3 sequence reads CASSLGAGENIQYF. Using reference TRBV5-1 and TRBJ2-4 for the parts outside the CDR3, the full variable domain is KAGVTQTPRYLIKTRGQQVTLSCSPISGHRSVSWYQQTPGQGLQFLFEYFSETQRNKGNFPGRFSGRQFSNSRSEMNVSTLELGDSALYLCASSLGAGENIQYFGAGTRLSVL.